The 6 T cell receptor beta chains below come from one sample, sequenced in a study of Ad26.COV2.S vaccination and SARS-CoV-2 variants. Sequencing was performed with immunoSEQ multiplex PCR; in TCRdb, only in-frame clones are kept and a portion is missing. Here the sample spans 300,000 to 400,000 clones, over 75% being singletons. Treatment indicated: around 19 received Ad26.COV2.S at low or high dose, single or two shots; 5 received placebo; per-sample allocation not given. It was on day 63 after the first vaccine or placebo injection that samples were taken. The starting material was peripheral blood, obtained in a trial of Ad26.COV2.S vaccine versus placebo. These receptors were taken from a person aged 18 to 65 who received the Ad26.COV2.S COVID-19 vaccine or a placebo.

This clone was picked up one time. V and J are TRBV9 and TRBJ2-2; a weak D match, TRBD1 (5 bases). Germline assignment: CDR1 SGDLS and CDR2 YYNGEE. The CDR3 sequence is 15 residues long. Deletions cut 0 bases from V and 1 base from J, with 7 bases between. As DNA, the CDR3 is TGTGCCAGCAGCGTAGGACAGATGAACACCGGGGAGCTGTTTTTT. This sequence encodes CASSVGQMNTGELFF. Variable domain in full (rest from reference TRBV9 and TRBJ2-2): DSGVTQTPKHLITATGQRVTLRCSPRSGDLSVYWYQQSLDQGLQFLIQYYNGEERAKGNILERFSAQQFPDLHSELNLSSLELGDSALYFCASSVGQMNTGELFFGEGSRLTVL.

The chain carries TRBV30 and TRBJ1-1; D not resolved. The V end was cut by 0 bases, the J end by 1 base, with 6 bases between. CDR3 length: 13 residues. Germline V gene data show CDR1 as GTSNPN and CDR2 as SVGIG (reference sequence). The CDR3 spells CAWSVEGNTEAFF. DNA for the CDR3: TGTGCCTGGAGTGTAGAGGGGAACACTGAAGCTTTCTTT.

This sequence joins TRBV7-2 and TRBJ1-2; weak D call: TRBD1 (5 bases). The V and J ends lost 2 bases and 4 bases respectively, with 8 bases between them. This CDR3 is 13 amino acids long. Germline V lookup: CDR1 SGHTA, CDR2 FQGNSA. The CDR3 here is CASSLQGSYGYTF. CDR3 nucleotide sequence: TGTGCCAGCAGCTTACAGGGTAGCTATGGCTACACCTTC.

This chain uses TRBV6-5 with TRBJ1-6; D call uncertain. Trimming shortened V by 6 bases and J by 8 bases, and 17 bases separated the two germline ends. Germline values: CDR1 MNHEY, CDR2 SVGAGI. The CDR3 extends over 15 amino acids. CDR3 region: CASRVSGMGYSPLHF. Written as DNA, the CDR3 is TGTGCCAGCAGGGTGTCCGGGATGGGTTATTCACCCCTCCACTTT.

This chain connects TRBV7-2 to TRBJ2-5; 9 bases align to TRBD2. This CDR3 is 15 amino acids long. Germline V gene data show CDR1 as SGHTA and CDR2 as FQGNSA. J gave up 7 bases and V 1 base, and 7 bases lay outside the gene matches. CDR3 DNA sequence: TGTGCCAGCAGCTTAGAAGCGGGGGGCCGGGGGACCCAGTACTTC. This codes for CASSLEAGGRGTQYF. The complete variable domain, with remaining parts taken from reference TRBV7-2 and TRBJ2-5, reads GAGVSQSPSNKVTEKGKDVELRCDPISGHTALYWYRQSLGQGLEFLIYFQGNSAPDKSGLPSDRFSAERTGGSVSTLTIQRTQQEDSAVYLCASSLEAGGRGTQYFGPGTRLLVL.

This clone was recorded a few times. The chain couples TRBV7-2 to TRBJ1-3; D may be TRBD1 (6 bases). V shed 4 bases and J shed 4 bases, with 8 bases lying between them. Germline V lookup: CDR1 SGHTA, CDR2 FQGNSA. The CDR3 is made up of 13 amino acids. As DNA, the CDR3 is TGTGCCAGCAGCTCAGGGACAGGAAACACCATATATTTT. Translating it yields CASSSGTGNTIYF. Complete variable domain (other parts from reference TRBV7-2 and TRBJ1-3): GAGVSQSPSNKVTEKGKDVELRCDPISGHTALYWYRQSLGQGLEFLIYFQGNSAPDKSGLPSDRFSAERTGGSVSTLTIQRTQQEDSAVYLCASSSGTGNTIYFGEGSWLTVV.